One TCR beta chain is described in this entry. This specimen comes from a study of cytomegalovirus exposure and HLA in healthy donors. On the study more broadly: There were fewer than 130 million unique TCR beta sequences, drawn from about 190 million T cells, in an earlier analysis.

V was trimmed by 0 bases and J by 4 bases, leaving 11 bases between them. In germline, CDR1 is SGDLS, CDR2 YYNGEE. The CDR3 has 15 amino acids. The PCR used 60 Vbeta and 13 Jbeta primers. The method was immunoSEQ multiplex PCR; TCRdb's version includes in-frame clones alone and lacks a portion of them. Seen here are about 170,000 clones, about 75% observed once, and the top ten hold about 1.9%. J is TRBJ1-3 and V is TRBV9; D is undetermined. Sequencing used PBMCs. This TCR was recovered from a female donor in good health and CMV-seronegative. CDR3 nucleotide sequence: TGTGCCAGCAGCGTAGGGCCGGGATCGGGAAACACCATATATTTT. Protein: CASSVGPGSGNTIYF.